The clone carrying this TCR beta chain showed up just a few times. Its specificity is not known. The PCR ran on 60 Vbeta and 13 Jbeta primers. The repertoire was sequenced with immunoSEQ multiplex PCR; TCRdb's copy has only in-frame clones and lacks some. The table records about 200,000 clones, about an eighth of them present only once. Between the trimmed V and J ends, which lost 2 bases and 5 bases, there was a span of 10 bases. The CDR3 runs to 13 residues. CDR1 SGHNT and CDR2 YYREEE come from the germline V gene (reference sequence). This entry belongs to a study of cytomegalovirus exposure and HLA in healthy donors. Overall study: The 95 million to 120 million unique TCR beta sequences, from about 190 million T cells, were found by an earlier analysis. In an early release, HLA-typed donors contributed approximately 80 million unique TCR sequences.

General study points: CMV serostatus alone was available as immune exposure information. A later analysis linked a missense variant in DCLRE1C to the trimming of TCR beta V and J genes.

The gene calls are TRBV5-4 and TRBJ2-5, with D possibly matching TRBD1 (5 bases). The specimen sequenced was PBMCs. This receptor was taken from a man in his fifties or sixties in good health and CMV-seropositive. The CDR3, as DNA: TGTGCCAGCAGCTTAGCAGGGTGGGAGACCCAGTACTTC. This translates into CASSLAGWETQYF.